This T cell receptor beta chain was sequenced in a study of T cell responses to AZD1222 COVID-19 vaccine. Study-level findings and limits: Females outnumbered males among donors, who were mostly white British; clonal diversity was possibly underestimated. Vaccine-associated CD4 TCRs spanned spike, dominant at 160-218 and 743-854.

Assay used: immunoSEQ multiplex PCR; TCRdb lists only in-frame clones, some missing. The sample records around 110,000 clones, around 88% being singletons. As concerns this clone: The antigen is unknown.

The specimen comprised peripheral blood, sampled on day 0 of AZD1222 vaccination. The origin of this receptor is an adult in good health.

Here the CDR3 reads CASSQGQGSVNTEAFF. CDR3 nucleotides: TGTGCCAGCAGCCAGGGACAGGGGAGTGTGAACACTGAAGCTTTCTTT. J is TRBJ1-1 and V is TRBV7-3; 10 bases are shared with TRBD1. V lost 5 bases, J lost 0 bases, and 6 bases stayed unmatched. This CDR3 has 16 amino acids. Germline V gene sequence: CDR1 SGHTA, CDR2 FQGTGA.